This T cell receptor beta chain is from a study of blood T cell repertoires in COVID-19. Repertoires were generated with immunoSEQ multiplex PCR, while TCRdb's copy carries only in-frame clones and drops some. Altogether roughly 320,000 clones are present, approximately 90% being singletons, with the ten largest covering less than 4%. Trimming cost V 5 bases and J 0 bases; bases outside gene matches: 11. The CDR3 runs 18 residues. From germline, CDR1 is SGHTA and CDR2 FQGNSA. The chain combines TRBV7-2 with TRBJ2-7; 12 bases match TRBD2. The receptor's source is a woman aged 25 to 39 who had been exposed to COVID-19. Sequencing used PBMCs or T cells enriched from blood (not recorded which). The CDR3 reads CASSPGGLAGRHSYEQYF. In DNA form, the CDR3 reads TGTGCCAGCAGCCCTGGGGGACTAGCGGGCCGTCACTCCTACGAGCAGTACTTC.